This section outlines one T cell receptor beta chain sequence together with its context. The antigen remains undetermined. The sample originates from a study of tumor-infiltrating lymphocytes in primary liver carcinoma. The wider study: Tumors were stage T1-T3 N0M0, about 4 to 11 cm across. Study observations and caveats: Blood trailed tumors significantly in top-250-clone fraction (p = 0.039).

Production of TCR beta cDNA used around 500 ng total RNA together with a constant-region primer. Libraries for TCR beta were built through three nested multiplex PCR rounds, which together made up a slightly modified ARM-PCR procedure. TCRdb re-called the multiplex PCR reads with MiXCR, one entry per CDR3 protein. The sample includes about 320,000 distinct CDR3 sequences, 58% of them seen just once. Out of unsorted whole blood came the blood RNA, and germline DNA was extracted as well. This sequence originates from a young woman with primary liver carcinoma and hepatitis B virus infection. The sample consisted of peripheral blood.

CDR3 in amino acids: CASSLGQGTNQPQHF. CDR3 DNA: TGTGCCAGCAGCTTGGGACAGGGTACCAATCAGCCCCAGCATTTT. The chain couples TRBV5-5 to TRBJ1-5; 7 nucleotides align to TRBD1. There are 15 residues in the CDR3. The V gene's germline CDR1 is SGHKS and CDR2 YYEKEE (reference sequence). V lost 0 bases to trimming and J lost 3 bases; unmatched junction nucleotides: 3.